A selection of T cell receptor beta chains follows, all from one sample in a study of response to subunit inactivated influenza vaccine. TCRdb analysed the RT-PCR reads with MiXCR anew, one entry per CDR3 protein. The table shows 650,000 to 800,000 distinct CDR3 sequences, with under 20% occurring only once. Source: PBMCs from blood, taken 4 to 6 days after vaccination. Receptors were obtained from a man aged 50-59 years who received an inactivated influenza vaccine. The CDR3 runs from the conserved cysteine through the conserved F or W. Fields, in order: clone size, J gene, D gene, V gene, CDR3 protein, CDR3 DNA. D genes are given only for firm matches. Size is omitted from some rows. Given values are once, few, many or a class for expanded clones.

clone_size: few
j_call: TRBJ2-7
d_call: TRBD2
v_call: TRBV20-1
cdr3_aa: CSASERGVSYEQYF
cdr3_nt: TGCAGTGCTAGTGAGCGGGGGGTCTCCTACGAGCAGTACTTC

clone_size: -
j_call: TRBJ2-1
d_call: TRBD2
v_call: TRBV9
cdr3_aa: CASSVVAGGGGEQFF
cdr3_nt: TGTGCCAGCAGCGTAGTGGCGGGAGGGGGAGGTGAGCAGTTCTTC

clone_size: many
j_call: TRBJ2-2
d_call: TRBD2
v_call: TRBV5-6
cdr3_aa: CASSLFITSGDTGELFF
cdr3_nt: TGTGCCAGCAGCTTGTTTATCACTAGCGGAGACACCGGGGAGCTGTTTTTT

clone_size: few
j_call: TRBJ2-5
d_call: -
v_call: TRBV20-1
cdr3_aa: CSASLQGSETQYF
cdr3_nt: TGCAGTGCTAGTCTTCAGGGTAGCGAGACCCAGTACTTC

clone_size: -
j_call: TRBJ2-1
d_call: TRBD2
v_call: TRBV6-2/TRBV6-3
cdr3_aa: CASSYSTSLGLAGGPTKNEQFF
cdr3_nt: TGTGCCAGCAGTTACTCGACCAGCTTAGGACTAGCGGGAGGGCCAACGAAGAATGAGCAGTTCTTC

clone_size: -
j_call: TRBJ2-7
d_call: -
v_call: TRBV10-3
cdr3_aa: CAISADGAYEQYF
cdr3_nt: TGTGCCATCAGTGCTGACGGGGCCTACGAGCAGTACTTC

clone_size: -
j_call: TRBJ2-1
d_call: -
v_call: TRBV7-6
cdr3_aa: CASSPQAGTEQFF
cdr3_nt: TGTGCCAGCAGCCCACAAGCCGGGACAGAGCAGTTCTTC

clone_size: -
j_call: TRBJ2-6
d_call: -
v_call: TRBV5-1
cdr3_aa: CASSGGTASGANVLTF
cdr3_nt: TGCGCCAGCAGCGGGGGGACTGCCTCTGGGGCCAACGTCCTGACTTTC

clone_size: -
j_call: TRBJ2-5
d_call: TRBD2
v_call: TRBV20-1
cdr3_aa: CSARPLAGDQETQYF
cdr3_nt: TGCAGTGCTAGACCACTAGCGGGGGACCAAGAGACCCAGTACTTC

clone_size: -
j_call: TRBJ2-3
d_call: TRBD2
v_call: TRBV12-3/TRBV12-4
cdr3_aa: CASSLVAGVIDTQYF
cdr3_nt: TGTGCCAGCAGTTTGGTAGCGGGAGTCATAGATACGCAGTATTTT

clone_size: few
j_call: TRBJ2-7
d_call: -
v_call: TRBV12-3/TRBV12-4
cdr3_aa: CASKPSGTYEQYF
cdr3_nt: TGTGCCAGCAAGCCATCTGGGACCTACGAGCAGTACTTC

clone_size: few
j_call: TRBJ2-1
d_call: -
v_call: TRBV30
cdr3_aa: CAWSAQGQEQFF
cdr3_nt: TGTGCCTGGAGTGCCCAGGGGCAGGAGCAGTTCTTC

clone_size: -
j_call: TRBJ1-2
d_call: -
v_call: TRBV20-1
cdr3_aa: CSARAVTDSLYTF
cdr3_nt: TGCAGTGCTAGAGCGGTAACGGACAGCCTGTACACCTTC

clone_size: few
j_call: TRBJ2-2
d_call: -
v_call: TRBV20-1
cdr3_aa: CSARVPGVYTGELFF
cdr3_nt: TGCAGTGCTAGAGTCCCAGGCGTGTACACCGGGGAGCTGTTTTTT

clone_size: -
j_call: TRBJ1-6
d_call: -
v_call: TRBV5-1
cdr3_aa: CASSPWGRAESPLHF
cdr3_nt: TGCGCCAGCAGCCCATGGGGGAGGGCGGAATCACCCCTCCACTTT

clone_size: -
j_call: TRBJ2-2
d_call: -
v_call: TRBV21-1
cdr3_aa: CASPRGQGHTGELFF
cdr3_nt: TGTGCCAGTCCCCGGGGACAGGGACATACCGGGGAGCTGTTTTTT

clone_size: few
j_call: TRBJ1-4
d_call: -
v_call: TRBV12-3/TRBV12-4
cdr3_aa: CASSFKGTLKLFF
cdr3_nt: TGTGCCAGCAGTTTTAAGGGGACCTTAAAACTGTTTTTT

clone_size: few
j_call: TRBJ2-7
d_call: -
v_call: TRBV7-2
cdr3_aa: CASSPTALQGYEQYF
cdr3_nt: TGTGCCAGCAGCCCCACGGCACTTCAGGGATACGAGCAGTACTTC

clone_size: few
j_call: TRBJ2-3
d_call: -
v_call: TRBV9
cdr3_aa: CASSVEGGPSTDTQYF
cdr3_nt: TGTGCCAGCAGCGTAGAGGGGGGTCCTAGCACAGATACGCAGTATTTT

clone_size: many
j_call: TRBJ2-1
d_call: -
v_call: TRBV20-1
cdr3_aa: CSAIPGTDNEQFF
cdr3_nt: TGCAGTGCTATACCCGGGACGGACAATGAGCAGTTCTTC

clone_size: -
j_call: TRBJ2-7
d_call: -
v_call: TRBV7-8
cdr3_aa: CASSFDRSEQYF
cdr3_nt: TGTGCCAGCAGCTTCGATAGGAGCGAGCAGTACTTC

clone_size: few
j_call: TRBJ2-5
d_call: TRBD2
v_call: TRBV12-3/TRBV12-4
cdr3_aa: CASSPIRTGGETQYF
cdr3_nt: TGTGCCAGCAGTCCGATTCGAACGGGAGGCGAGACCCAGTACTTC

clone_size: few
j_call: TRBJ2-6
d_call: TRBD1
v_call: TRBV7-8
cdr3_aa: CASEARGHISGGANVLTF
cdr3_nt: TGTGCCAGCGAGGCAAGGGGGCATATATCTGGTGGGGCCAACGTCCTGACTTTC

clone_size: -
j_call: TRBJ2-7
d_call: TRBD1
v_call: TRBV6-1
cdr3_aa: CASSHTAGGIYEQYF
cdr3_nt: TGTGCCAGCAGCCATACGGCAGGGGGAATCTACGAGCAGTACTTC

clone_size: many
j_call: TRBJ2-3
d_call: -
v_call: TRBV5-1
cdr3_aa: CASSQDSATDTQYF
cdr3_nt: TGCGCCAGCAGCCAGGACAGTGCGACAGATACGCAGTATTTT

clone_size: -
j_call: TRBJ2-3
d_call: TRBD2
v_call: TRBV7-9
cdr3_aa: CASSPREGVSTDTQYF
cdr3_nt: TGTGCCAGCAGCCCTAGGGAGGGCGTTAGCACAGATACGCAGTATTTT

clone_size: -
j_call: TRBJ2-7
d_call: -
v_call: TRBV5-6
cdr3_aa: CASSLAWSSYEQYF
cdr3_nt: TGTGCCAGCAGCTTGGCCTGGAGCTCCTACGAGCAGTACTTC

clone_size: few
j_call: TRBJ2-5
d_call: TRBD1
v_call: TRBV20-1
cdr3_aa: CRAGTGIQETQYF
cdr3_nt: TGCAGAGCCGGGACAGGGATTCAAGAGACCCAGTACTTC

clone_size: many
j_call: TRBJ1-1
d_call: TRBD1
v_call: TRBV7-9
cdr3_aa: CASSLVQGANTEAFF
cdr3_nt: TGTGCCAGCAGCTTAGTTCAGGGGGCGAACACTGAAGCTTTCTTT

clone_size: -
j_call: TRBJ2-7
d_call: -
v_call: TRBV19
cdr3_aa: CASSVHGTYEQYF
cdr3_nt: TGTGCCAGTAGTGTCCACGGGACCTACGAGCAGTACTTC

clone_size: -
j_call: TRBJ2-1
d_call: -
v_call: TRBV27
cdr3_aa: CASSLDRRPYNEQFF
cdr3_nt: TGTGCCAGCAGTTTGGATCGGAGACCCTACAATGAGCAGTTCTTC

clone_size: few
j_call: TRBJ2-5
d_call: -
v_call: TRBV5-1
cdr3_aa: CASSLAGQIQETQYF
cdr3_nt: TGCGCCAGCAGCTTGGCCGGACAGATCCAAGAGACCCAGTACTTC

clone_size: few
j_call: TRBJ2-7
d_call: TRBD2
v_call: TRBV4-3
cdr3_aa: CASSLPMTSGRKLMPDEQYF
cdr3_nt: TGCGCCAGCAGCCTACCGATGACTAGCGGGAGGAAATTGATGCCGGACGAGCAGTACTTC

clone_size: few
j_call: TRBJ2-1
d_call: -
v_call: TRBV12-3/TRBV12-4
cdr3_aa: CASSKRGEREQFF
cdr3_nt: TGTGCCAGCAGTAAGAGGGGAGAGAGGGAGCAGTTCTTC

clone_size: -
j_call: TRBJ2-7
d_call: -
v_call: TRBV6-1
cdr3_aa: CASSEEEGLARNEQYF
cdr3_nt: TGTGCCAGCAGTGAAGAAGAGGGCCTAGCCAGAAACGAGCAGTACTTC

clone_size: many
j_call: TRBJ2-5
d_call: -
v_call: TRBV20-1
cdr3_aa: CSARGGQETQYF
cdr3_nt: TGCAGTGCTAGGGGGGGCCAAGAGACCCAGTACTTC